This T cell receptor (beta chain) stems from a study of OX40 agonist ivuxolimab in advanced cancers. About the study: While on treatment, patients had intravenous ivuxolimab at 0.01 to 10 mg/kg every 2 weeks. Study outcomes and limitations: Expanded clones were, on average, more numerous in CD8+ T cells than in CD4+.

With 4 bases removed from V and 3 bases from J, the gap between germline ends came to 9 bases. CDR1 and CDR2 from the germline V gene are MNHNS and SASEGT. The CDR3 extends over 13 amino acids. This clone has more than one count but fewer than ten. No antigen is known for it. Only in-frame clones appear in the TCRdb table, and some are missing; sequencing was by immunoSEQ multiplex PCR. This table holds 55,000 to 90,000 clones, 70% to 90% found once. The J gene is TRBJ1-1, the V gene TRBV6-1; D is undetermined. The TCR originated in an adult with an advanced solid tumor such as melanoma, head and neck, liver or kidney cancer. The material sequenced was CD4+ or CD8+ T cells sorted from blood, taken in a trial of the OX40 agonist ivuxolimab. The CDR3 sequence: CASSVGDDTEAFF. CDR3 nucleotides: TGTGCCAGCAGTGTAGGAGACGACACTGAAGCTTTCTTT.